These T cell receptor beta chains were read from a single sample in a study of T cell responses to AZD1222 COVID-19 vaccine. Profiled with immunoSEQ multiplex PCR; TCRdb holds only in-frame clones, not every one. Among more than 120,000 clones listed, roughly nine tenths were seen once. Sequencing used peripheral blood, obtained 28 days after the second AZD1222 dose. The receptor source for this set is an adult who received the AZD1222 COVID-19 vaccine. CDR3s include the opening cysteine and the closing phenylalanine or tryptophan. D genes are given only for firm matches. Clone sizes are given selectively: once, few, many, or a class where the clone is expanded.

NA,TRBJ1-2,NA,TRBV7-8,TGTGCCAGCAGCTTAGAGTTCCAGGGTATTCGCTATGGCTACACCTTC,CASSLEFQGIRYGYTF
once,TRBJ1-4,TRBD1,TRBV5-5,TGTGCCAGCAGCCTCGGCAGGGGGTTTAATGAAAAACTGTTTTTT,CASSLGRGFNEKLFF
NA,TRBJ1-3,NA,TRBV6-5,TGTGCCAGCTTAATCAGGGAGGGGAATGGAAACACCATATATTTT,CASLIREGNGNTIYF
NA,TRBJ2-3,TRBD2,TRBV5-6,TGTGCCAGCAGCTCCCGGCGCGGTAGCGGGGTACGTCAAGGAGATACGCAGTATTTT,CASSSRRGSGVRQGDTQYF
NA,TRBJ1-1,NA,TRBV28,TGTGCCAGCAGTTTGAATGACCTGAGATACACTGAAGCTTTCTTT,CASSLNDLRYTEAFF
NA,TRBJ2-6,NA,TRBV5-1,TGCGCCAGCAGCTTGGTTCCAGCCTTTTCCTCTGGGGCCAACGTCCTGACTTTC,CASSLVPAFSSGANVLTF
NA,TRBJ1-1,NA,TRBV4-3,TGCGCCAGCAGCCAAGACCAGGGAGTTGGCACTGAAGCTTTCTTT,CASSQDQGVGTEAFF
NA,TRBJ2-5,NA,TRBV7-7,TGTGCTAGCAGCTCAATGCCCCCAGGGAACTCGGAGACCCAGTACTTC,CASSSMPPGNSETQYF
NA,TRBJ1-4,TRBD1,TRBV7-2,TGTGCCAGCAGCGGCACAGGGGGCGCTTATGAAAAACTGTTTTTT,CASSGTGGAYEKLFF
NA,TRBJ2-2,TRBD1,TRBV2,TGTGCCAGCAGGGGACAGGGGAACACCGGGGAGCTGTTTTTT,CASRGQGNTGELFF
NA,TRBJ1-2,TRBD1,TRBV9,TGTGCCAGCAGCGCGACAGGGAGGAATGGCTACACCTTC,CASSATGRNGYTF
NA,TRBJ1-5,NA,TRBV5-8,TGTGCCAGCAGCCCCGGAACAACTAGCAATCAGCCCCAGCATTTT,CASSPGTTSNQPQHF
NA,TRBJ2-1,TRBD2,TRBV28,TGTGCCAGCAGCCTCACTAGCGGGACCTACAATGAGCAGTTCTTC,CASSLTSGTYNEQFF
NA,TRBJ2-3,TRBD2,TRBV7-8,TGTGCCAGCAGCTTTCGAGCGGGGGGGCCAGCAGATACGCAGTATTTT,CASSFRAGGPADTQYF
NA,TRBJ2-1,TRBD1,TRBV12-5,TGTGCTAGTGGTTGGACTTTACAGGGGAACTCCTACAATGAGCAGTTCTTC,CASGWTLQGNSYNEQFF
NA,TRBJ1-1,NA,TRBV28,TGTGCCAGCAGTTTAGGGCAGGGAGACACTGAAGCTTTCTTT,CASSLGQGDTEAFF
NA,TRBJ2-7,NA,TRBV29-1,TGCAGCGTTGAGGGCAGGGGGGCCTACGAGCAGTACTTC,CSVEGRGAYEQYF
NA,TRBJ1-5,NA,TRBV19,TGTGCCAGTAGTCAGGTAGGAAATCAGCCCCAGCATTTT,CASSQVGNQPQHF
few,TRBJ2-1,NA,TRBV6-4,TGTGCCAGCAGTGAGACGCCAGATAGCAGTAATGAGCAGTTCTTC,CASSETPDSSNEQFF
once,TRBJ2-3,TRBD2,TRBV7-2,TGTGCCAGCAGTTCTAGCGGGGGGAGGTACACAGATACGCAGTATTTT,CASSSSGGRYTDTQYF
NA,TRBJ1-6,TRBD1,TRBV29-1,TGCAGCGTTAGATCACAGGGGGCTAGTTCACCCCTCCACTTT,CSVRSQGASSPLHF
NA,TRBJ1-5,NA,TRBV4-1,TGCGCCAGCAGCCAGTGGGGGGCGGATAGCAATCAGCCCCAGCATTTT,CASSQWGADSNQPQHF
NA,TRBJ1-4,NA,TRBV18,TGTGCCAGCTCACCAACGGGACCGCTGCTCGGTGAAAAACTGTTTTTT,CASSPTGPLLGEKLFF
NA,TRBJ2-7,NA,TRBV10-2,TGCGCCAGCAGCGGCAGCTACGAGCAGTACTTC,CASSGSYEQYF
once,TRBJ1-5,NA,TRBV6-2/TRBV6-3,TGTGCCAGCAGTTACAGCGCGGGCAGGGGCAATCAGCCCCAGCATTTT,CASSYSAGRGNQPQHF
NA,TRBJ1-1,NA,TRBV11-1,TGTGCCAGCAGCTTAGTGACATCCCCGGCGGGTGAAGCTTTCTTT,CASSLVTSPAGEAFF
NA,TRBJ2-1,NA,TRBV19,TGTGCCAGTAGTATAGGGCTCCCTCGTGAGCAGTTCTTC,CASSIGLPREQFF
NA,TRBJ1-1,NA,TRBV11-1,TGTGCCAGCAGCTTAGGTGTGGGTCGTGGGAACACTGAAGCTTTCTTT,CASSLGVGRGNTEAFF